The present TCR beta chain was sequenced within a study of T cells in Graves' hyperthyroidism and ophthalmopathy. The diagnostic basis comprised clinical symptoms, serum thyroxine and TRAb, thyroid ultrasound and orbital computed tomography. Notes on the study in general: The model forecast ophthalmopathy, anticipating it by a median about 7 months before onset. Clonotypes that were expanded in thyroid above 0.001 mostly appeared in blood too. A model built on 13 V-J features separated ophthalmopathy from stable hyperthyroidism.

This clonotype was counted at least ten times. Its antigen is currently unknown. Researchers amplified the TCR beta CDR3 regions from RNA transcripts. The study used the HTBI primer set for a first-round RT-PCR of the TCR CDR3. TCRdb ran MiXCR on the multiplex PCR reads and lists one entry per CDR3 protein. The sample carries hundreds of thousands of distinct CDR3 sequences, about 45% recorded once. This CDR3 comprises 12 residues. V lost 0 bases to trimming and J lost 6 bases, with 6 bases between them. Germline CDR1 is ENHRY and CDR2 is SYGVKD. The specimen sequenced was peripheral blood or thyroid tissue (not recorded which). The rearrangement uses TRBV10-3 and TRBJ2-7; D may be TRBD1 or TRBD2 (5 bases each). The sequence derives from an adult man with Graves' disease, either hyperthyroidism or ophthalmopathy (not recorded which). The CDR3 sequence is CAISESGTEQYF. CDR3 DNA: TGTGCCATCAGTGAGTCAGGGACCGAGCAGTACTTC.